A selection of T cell receptor beta chains follows, all from one sample in a study of T cell responses to AZD1222 COVID-19 vaccine. Generated by immunoSEQ multiplex PCR, the TCRdb table keeps only in-frame clones and is missing some. The repertoire holds some 130,000 clones, under 90% seen once, with 6.3% in the top ten. The sequenced sample was peripheral blood, obtained on day 0 of AZD1222 vaccination. The receptors were gathered from an adult in good health. Each CDR3 is given with its conserved first and last residue. The D gene is left open where the match is weak. Size is stated for part of the rows, as once, few or many counts, or as a class when the clone is expanded.

abundance	d_gene	v_gene	j_gene	CDR3nt	CDR3aa
NA	NA	TRBV5-1	TRBJ1-3	TGCGCCAGCAGCTCAGGGGCTGGAAACACCATATATTTT	CASSSGAGNTIYF
NA	NA	TRBV5-5	TRBJ1-1	TGTGCCAGCAGCTTCGGAAGGGGCGGTGAAGCTTTCTTT	CASSFGRGGEAFF
NA	NA	TRBV6-5	TRBJ1-1	TGTGCCAGCAGTCCTTCGGCAGGGACTGAAGCTTTCTTT	CASSPSAGTEAFF
NA	NA	TRBV9	TRBJ1-3	TGTGCCAGCAGCGCGGGCCACATAGAAGGAGGCTCTGGAAACACCATATATTTT	CASSAGHIEGGSGNTIYF
NA	TRBD1	TRBV10-3	TRBJ2-7	TGTGCCATCAGACAGGGGTTCGCCTACGAGCAGTACTTC	CAIRQGFAYEQYF
NA	NA	TRBV6-5	TRBJ1-1	TGTGCCAGCACCCTAGGACGGAACACTGAAGCTTTCTTT	CASTLGRNTEAFF
NA	NA	TRBV16	TRBJ2-2	TGTGCCAGCAGCCAATCGGGAGGGAACACCGGGGAGCTGTTTTTT	CASSQSGGNTGELFF
NA	NA	TRBV30	TRBJ2-1	TGTGCCTGGACCCCCAATTACTACAATGAGCAGTTCTTC	CAWTPNYYNEQFF
few	NA	TRBV11-2	TRBJ2-2	TGTGCCAGCAGCCACGGACAGATAAACACCGGGGAGCTGTTTTTT	CASSHGQINTGELFF
few	TRBD1	TRBV29-1	TRBJ1-4	TGCAGCGCAAGACAGGGGGGTGAAAAACTGTTTTTT	CSARQGGEKLFF
NA	NA	TRBV7-3	TRBJ1-5	TGTGCCAGCAGCTTAAGGAGCTCTCGCAATCAGCCCCAGCATTTT	CASSLRSSRNQPQHF
NA	NA	TRBV2	TRBJ1-5	TGTGCCAGTACAGGGTACGGCAATCAGCCCCAGCATTTT	CASTGYGNQPQHF
NA	NA	TRBV30	TRBJ1-4	TGTGCCTGGAGTCCGAGGGGTGAAAAACTGTTTTTT	CAWSPRGEKLFF
once	NA	TRBV7-3	TRBJ2-3	TGTGCCAGCAGCAACCACGCACAGGGTACGCAGTATTTT	CASSNHAQGTQYF
once	TRBD2	TRBV7-9	TRBJ2-2	TGTGCCAGCAGCTTAGTCCGGCGGGAGGGCACCGGGGAGCTGTTTTTT	CASSLVRREGTGELFF
NA	NA	TRBV4-2	TRBJ1-3	TGTGCCAGCAGCCTCTATCGGGAGGAGGCTGGAAACACCATATATTTT	CASSLYREEAGNTIYF
NA	NA	TRBV6-5	TRBJ1-1	TGTGCCAGCACGAACGTCCTCGGCGACACTGAAGCTTTCTTT	CASTNVLGDTEAFF
NA	NA	TRBV5-1	TRBJ2-3	TGCGCCAGCAGCTTGGGTTTGCGGGAAAGCACAGATACGCAGTATTTT	CASSLGLRESTDTQYF
medium-sized	TRBD1	TRBV6-4	TRBJ1-6	TGTGCCAGCAGTAACCGACAGGGGGACAATTCACCCCTCCACTTT	CASSNRQGDNSPLHF
once	NA	TRBV30	TRBJ1-2	TGTGCCTGGAAGGGGGATTCCTATGGCTACACCTTC	CAWKGDSYGYTF
NA	NA	TRBV30	TRBJ2-2	TGTGCCTGGAGTGGGAACACCGGGGAGCTGTTTTTT	CAWSGNTGELFF
NA	NA	TRBV7-9	TRBJ1-2	TGTGCCAGCAGTCTAGCGCAGGTAGACCAAAATGGCTACACCTTC	CASSLAQVDQNGYTF
NA	NA	TRBV15	TRBJ2-2	TGTGCCACCAGTGGTGAGAACACCGGGGAGCTGTTTTTT	CATSGENTGELFF
NA	NA	TRBV11-3	TRBJ2-1	TGTGCCAGCAGCCCCAACGTGGGGATTGAGCAGTTCTTC	CASSPNVGIEQFF
NA	NA	TRBV19	TRBJ1-2	TGTGCCAGCTCTTCAGGGGTAGCTAACTATGGCTACACCTTC	CASSSGVANYGYTF
NA	NA	TRBV9	TRBJ1-1	TGTGCCAGCAGCCCCCTAATGCTCCCTTTTGAAGCTTTCTTT	CASSPLMLPFEAFF
NA	NA	TRBV24-1	TRBJ2-5	TGTGCCACCAGTGATAGTAGAAGTCCGACCCAGTACTTC	CATSDSRSPTQYF
NA	TRBD2	TRBV5-5	TRBJ2-3	TGTGCCAGCAGCTTGGTAGCGGGGGGGAGCACAGATACGCAGTATTTT	CASSLVAGGSTDTQYF
NA	NA	TRBV9	TRBJ1-5	TGTGCCAGCAGCGTAGATGTTCGGGAGCCCCAGCATTTT	CASSVDVREPQHF
NA	NA	TRBV6-5	TRBJ1-1	TGTGCCAGCCTTCACCCAATGAACACTGAAGCTTTCTTT	CASLHPMNTEAFF
NA	NA	TRBV3-1/TRBV3-2	TRBJ2-4	TGTGCCAGCAGCCAAGGACAGAGGTCAAACATTCAGTACTTC	CASSQGQRSNIQYF
NA	NA	TRBV29-1	TRBJ1-4	TGCAGCGCCCTGGGGTCTACAGGTCGAGTAGCAACTAATGAAAAACTGTTTTTT	CSALGSTGRVATNEKLFF
NA	NA	TRBV19	TRBJ2-1	TGTGCCAGTAGTATAGCACTAGTAGGGGCCAATGAGCAGTTCTTC	CASSIALVGANEQFF
NA	NA	TRBV2	TRBJ2-1	TGTGCCAGCAGTGACCGGGGTTCCTACAATGAGCAGTTCTTC	CASSDRGSYNEQFF
NA	NA	TRBV6-5	TRBJ2-6	TGTGCCAGCAGTACCGAGGGAGCTGGGGCCAACGTCCTGACTTTC	CASSTEGAGANVLTF
NA	NA	TRBV18	TRBJ2-7	TGTGCCAGCTCCCTAGACCCCTTCTACGAGCAGTACTTC	CASSLDPFYEQYF
NA	TRBD1	TRBV6-5	TRBJ1-2	TGTGCCAGCAGAAGAGACAGGGCCTATGGCTACACCTTC	CASRRDRAYGYTF
NA	TRBD1	TRBV29-1	TRBJ2-3	TGCAGCGTTGAAAAGGGACAGGGAGGGGATACGCAGTATTTT	CSVEKGQGGDTQYF
NA	NA	TRBV9	TRBJ1-1	TGTGCCAGCAGCGTAGGCATAGGGCGGGACACTGAAGCTTTCTTT	CASSVGIGRDTEAFF
NA	NA	TRBV19	TRBJ2-5	TGTGCCAGTAGTAGCCAGGGGTTCCAAGAGACCCAGTACTTC	CASSSQGFQETQYF
NA	TRBD2	TRBV27	TRBJ2-7	TGTGCCAGCAGTCCTACTAGCGCCTACGAGCAGTACTTC	CASSPTSAYEQYF
once	TRBD1	TRBV19	TRBJ2-1	TGTGCCAGTAGAAACAGGGGCAGGGGCTCCTACAATGAGCAGTTCTTC	CASRNRGRGSYNEQFF
NA	TRBD1	TRBV27	TRBJ1-2	TGTGCCAGCAGTCCCCAGACAGGGTTGGGTGGCTACACCTTC	CASSPQTGLGGYTF
NA	NA	TRBV6-5	TRBJ2-1	TGTGCCAGCAGGACCCACGAGCTGAATTACAATGAGCAGTTCTTC	CASRTHELNYNEQFF
few	NA	TRBV10-3	TRBJ1-4	TGTGCCATCAGTGAGGGAGGGGACGGTGAAAAACTGTTTTTT	CAISEGGDGEKLFF
NA	NA	TRBV11-3	TRBJ2-7	TGTGCCAGCAGCCCAGGGCGGGCCGGCGAGCAGTACTTC	CASSPGRAGEQYF
NA	TRBD1	TRBV29-1	TRBJ1-2	TGCAGCGGGATTGGACAGGGTGCAGCTGGCTACACCTTC	CSGIGQGAAGYTF
NA	NA	TRBV12-3/TRBV12-4	TRBJ1-2	TGTGCCAGCACCCTGGGGGGGGTAGGCGGCTACACCTTC	CASTLGGVGGYTF